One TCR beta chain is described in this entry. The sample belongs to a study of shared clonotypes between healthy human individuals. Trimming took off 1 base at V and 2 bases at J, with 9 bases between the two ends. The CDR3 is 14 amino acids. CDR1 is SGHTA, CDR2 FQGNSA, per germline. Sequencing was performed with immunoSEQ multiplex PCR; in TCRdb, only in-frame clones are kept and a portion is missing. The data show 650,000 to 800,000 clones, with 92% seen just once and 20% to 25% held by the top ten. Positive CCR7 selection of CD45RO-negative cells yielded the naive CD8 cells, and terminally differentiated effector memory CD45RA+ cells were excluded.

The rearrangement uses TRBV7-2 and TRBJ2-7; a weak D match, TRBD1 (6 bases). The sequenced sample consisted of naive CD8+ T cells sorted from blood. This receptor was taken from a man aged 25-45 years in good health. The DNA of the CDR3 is TGTGCCAGCAGCTTAGGAGGGGACACCTACGAGCAGTACTTC. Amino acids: CASSLGGDTYEQYF.